Detailed here is one T cell receptor (beta chain). The study reverse transcribed the entire isolated RNA, so it sequenced expressed TCRB transcripts. Assay: immunoSEQ multiplex PCR; the TCRdb copy retains only in-frame clones and omits some. Of under 400,000 clones in the sample, about 15% are singletons; the top ten hold 6.7%. This record belongs to a study of beta chain features in type 1 diabetes. Sequencing was performed on central memory CD4+ T cells from blood. The receptor was derived from a man aged 25-45 years in good health.

CDR3 in amino acids: CASIFGRKGPTNYEQYV. In DNA form, the CDR3 reads TGTGCCAGCATTTTCGGACGTAAGGGACCGACGAACTACGAGCAGTACGTC. V usage is TRBV6-4 and J usage is TRBJ2-7, with D possibly called TRBD1 or TRBD2 (5 bases each). The CDR3 is 17 amino acids. Germline CDR1 and CDR2: MRHNA and SNTAGT. V lost 7 bases and J 3 bases, leaving 25 bases between the germline ends.